A single sample gave rise to the 26 T cell receptor beta chains below, sequenced in a study of T cells in Graves' hyperthyroidism and ophthalmopathy. TCR beta CDR3 sequences were amplified from RNA transcripts. When the TCR CDR3 underwent first-round RT-PCR, the HTBI primer set was used. TCRdb reanalysed the multiplex PCR reads using MiXCR and keeps one entry per CDR3 protein. The sample has a few hundred thousand distinct CDR3 sequences, approximately 14% seen once. The sequencing sample was made of blood. These receptor sequences come from a woman in her 50s with Graves' hyperthyroidism that later progressed to Graves' ophthalmopathy.

This clonotype has ten or more counts. The CDR3 DNA reads TGTGCCAGCAGTTTAATGGGGCCCACCCATCATGACAAGGAAGGCTACACCTTC. Protein product: CASSLMGPTHHDKEGYTF. This rearrangement joins TRBV28 to TRBJ1-2, with D possibly TRBD1 on 5 matching bases. The CDR3 consists of 18 residues. The germline CDR1 and CDR2 sequences are MDHEN and SYDVKM. Trimming shortened V by 2 bases and J by 8 bases, and 27 bases separated the two germline ends.

In its sample, this clonotype was seen once. With a much larger clone just one base away, this may be a read error. DNA of the CDR3: TGTGCCATCAGTGAGTCGGCAGGCACAGATACGCAGTATTTT. Protein product: CAISESAGTDTQYF. The chain links TRBV10-3 to TRBJ2-3; D gene unclear. The CDR3 covers 14 residues. Germline CDR1 is ENHRY and CDR2 is SYGVKD. With 0 bases removed from V and 1 base from J, the gap between germline ends came to 5 bases.

This clonotype was observed many times. This chain uses TRBV11-2 with TRBJ2-2; D might be TRBD1 or TRBD2, each matching 5 bases. V lost 9 bases to trimming and J lost 0 bases, with 17 bases between them. Germline CDR1 reads SGHAT; CDR2 reads FQNNGV. This CDR3 has 16 amino acids. The CDR3 loop reads CASGRTTGPNTGELFF. The CDR3 coding sequence is TGTGCCAGTGGCCGGACGACGGGGCCGAACACCGGGGAGCTGTTTTTT.

This clonotype has a count of ten or more. The rearrangement links TRBV12-3 or TRBV12-4 to TRBJ2-7; either TRBD1 or TRBD2 may fit D (5 bases each). Between the trimmed V and J ends, which lost 9 bases and 0 bases, there was a span of 18 bases. The CDR3 loop spans 15 amino acids. CDR3 residues: CASTSDGGVSYEQYF. The CDR3 DNA reads TGTGCCAGTACTTCAGATGGGGGAGTCTCCTACGAGCAGTACTTC.

V usage is TRBV20-1 and J usage is TRBJ2-5, with 9 bases that match TRBD2. Germline CDR1 and CDR2: DFQATT and SNEGSKA (reference sequence). The ends lost 3 bases at V and 3 bases at J; junction bases unmatched: 20. CDR3 length equals 19 residues. The CDR3 loop is CSARYTSGSGVGQKETQYF. The CDR3, as DNA: TGCAGTGCTAGGTACACTAGCGGGTCGGGCGTAGGTCAAAAAGAGACCCAGTACTTC.

This clonotype was observed a handful of times. The chain is built from TRBV28 and TRBJ2-2; 8 nucleotides line up with TRBD2. The V and J ends lost 3 bases and 7 bases, in that order; junction bases with no gene match: 1. The CDR3 has 13 amino acids. Germline V gene data show CDR1 as MDHEN and CDR2 as SYDVKM. CDR3 region: CASSFAGGGELFF. CDR3 nucleotide sequence: TGTGCCAGCAGTTTCGCGGGAGGCGGGGAGCTGTTTTTT.

This clonotype showed up just a few times. J is TRBJ2-4 and V is TRBV20-1, with 8 positions matching TRBD2. This CDR3 has 18 residues. Unmatched junction bases numbered 15, after V lost 3 bases and J lost 2 bases. CDR1 is DFQATT, CDR2 SNEGSKA, per germline (reference sequence). The CDR3 spells CSASPTPGGASSKNIQYF. The DNA of the CDR3 is TGCAGTGCTAGTCCAACGCCCGGGGGGGCATCCTCCAAAAACATTCAGTACTTC.

In this sample, this clonotype turned up a few times. V gene TRBV30 combines with J gene TRBJ1-2; D is undetermined. Trimming pared 5 bases from V and 8 bases from J, leaving 15 bases between. Germline CDR1 is GTSNPN and CDR2 is SVGIG (reference sequence). The CDR3 sequence is 12 residues long. CDR3 region: CAWGLTGKGYTF. CDR3 sequence (DNA): TGTGCCTGGGGTTTAACGGGAAAGGGCTACACCTTC.

The table lists this clonotype with many counts. The gene calls are TRBV9 and TRBJ2-1; 7 nucleotides line up with TRBD2. The CDR3 is 15 amino acids. V shed 3 bases and J 5 bases; nucleotides not matched to a gene: 8. Germline V lookup: CDR1 SGDLS, CDR2 YYNGEE. The DNA of the CDR3 is TGTGCCAGCAGCGCTGACGGGACTAAACACAATGAGCAGTTCTTC. Its protein product is CASSADGTKHNEQFF.

This clonotype was counted at least ten times. V is TRBV20-1 and J is TRBJ2-3; 13 bases fit TRBD2. Germline V gives CDR1 DFQATT, CDR2 SNEGSKA (reference sequence). The length of the CDR3 is 14 residues. V was clipped by 5 bases and J by 9 bases; unmatched bases: 8. CDR3 amino acids: CSAPPGLAGSTQYF. In DNA form, the CDR3 reads TGCAGTGCTCCCCCGGGACTAGCGGGAAGCACGCAGTATTTT.

For this clonotype: A much larger clone differs by one base, so this may be a read error. V is TRBV7-9 and J is TRBJ2-7; D is perhaps TRBD2 (5 bases). The CDR3 extends over 15 amino acids. Germline V gives CDR1 SEHNR, CDR2 FQNEAQ (reference sequence). The CDR3 nucleotides are TGTGCCAGCAGCTTCATCGGAGGCGGCCTGAGCGAGCGGTACTTC. The encoded protein is CASSFIGGGLSERYF.

In its sample, this clonotype was seen a few times. This chain connects TRBV5-6 to TRBJ1-6; no firm D call. The CDR3 is 12 amino acids. Germline loops: CDR1 SGHDT, CDR2 YYEEEE. V was trimmed by 3 bases and J by 10 bases, leaving 8 bases between them. The CDR3 nucleotides are TGTGCCAGCAGCTGGACGGAGTCACCCCTCCACTTT. Its protein is CASSWTESPLHF.

Points on this clonotype: A much larger clone is a single base away; this may be a read error. This chain links TRBV3-1 with TRBJ2-5, with 9 bases that match TRBD1. Unmatched junction bases numbered 10, after V lost 4 bases and J lost 7 bases. The CDR3 contains 15 residues. The germline gives CDR1 LGHDT, CDR2 YNNKEL (reference sequence). The CDR3 spells CASSPGTGFRGTQYF. The CDR3, as DNA: TGTGCCAGCAGCCCCGGGACAGGGTTTCGAGGGACCCAGTACTTC.

This clonotype was counted many times. In DNA, the CDR3 is TGTGCCAGCAGTCCCGGGACAGGGGGAATCATTCAGTACTTC. It encodes CASSPGTGGIIQYF. The V gene is TRBV28, the J gene TRBJ2-4; TRBD1 matches 11 bases. This CDR3 is built from 14 residues. Germline values: CDR1 MDHEN, CDR2 SYDVKM. The ends lost 5 bases at V and 9 bases at J; junction bases unmatched: 6. Combining the CDR3 with reference TRBV28 and TRBJ2-4 gives the whole variable domain DVKVTQSSRYLVKRTGEKVFLECVQDMDHENMFWYRQDPGLGLRLIYFSYDVKMKEKGDIPEGYSVSREKKERFSLILESASTNQTSMYLCASSPGTGGIIQYFGAGTRLSVL.

The chain is built from TRBV6-1 and TRBJ1-5; 9 positions match TRBD1. Germline V lookup: CDR1 MNHNS, CDR2 SASEGT. V lost 5 bases to trimming and J lost 6 bases; unmatched junction nucleotides: 11. The CDR3 extends over 16 amino acids. Here the CDR3 DNA reads TGTGCCAGCAGTAGAGACCGGGACAGGGTGGGTCAGCCCCAGCATTTT. Translating it yields CASSRDRDRVGQPQHF.

This clonotype was seen a few times. The chain links TRBV6-4 to TRBJ2-4; D perhaps matches TRBD1 (5 bases). From germline, CDR1 is MRHNA and CDR2 SNTAGT. The CDR3 is 16 amino acids. The germline V and J ends were trimmed by 4 bases and 0 bases, with 13 bases remaining between them. This CDR3 is CASSVDRSLAKNIQYF. CDR3 nucleotides: TGTGCCAGCAGTGTAGACAGATCCCTAGCCAAAAACATTCAGTACTTC.

The sample holds a few counts of this clonotype. V and J are TRBV6-1 and TRBJ1-4; 7 bases agree with TRBD1. The germline V gene encodes CDR1 MNHNS and CDR2 SASEGT. The CDR3 consists of 14 residues. Unmatched junction bases numbered 2, after V lost 7 bases and J lost 0 bases. Written as DNA, the CDR3 is TGTGCCAGCAATGACAGGGCAACTAATGAAAAACTGTTTTTT. As protein: CASNDRATNEKLFF.

This clonotype was observed many times. This chain's CDR3 is CSVEDSTNEQYF. In DNA, the CDR3 is TGCAGCGTTGAAGATTCCACTAACGAGCAGTACTTC. This chain joins TRBV29-1 and TRBJ2-7, with D unclear. The germline CDR1 and CDR2 sequences are SQVTM and ANQGSEA. Between the trimmed V and J ends, which lost 0 bases and 5 bases, there was a span of 8 bases. The CDR3 is made up of 12 amino acids.

This clonotype has a count of ten or more. The V and J genes are TRBV6-5 and TRBJ1-4, with no clear D. Between the trimmed V and J ends, which lost 0 bases and 1 base, there was a span of 3 bases. Per the germline V gene, CDR1 is MNHEY and CDR2 is SVGAGI. The CDR3 spans 14 residues. The CDR3 loop is CASSYSGTNEKLFF. The CDR3 nucleotides are TGTGCCAGCAGTTACTCAGGAACTAATGAAAAACTGTTTTTT.

The chain employs TRBV6-5 and TRBJ2-1; 9 nucleotides agree with TRBD1. Germline trimming cut 7 bases from V and 6 bases from J; bases unmatched to any gene: 4. Germline V gene lookup returns CDR1 MNHEY and CDR2 SVGAGI. The CDR3 contains 13 residues. CDR3 bases: TGTGCCAGCACCGGGACAGGGCTCAATGAGCAGTTCTTC. The encoded protein is CASTGTGLNEQFF.

This clonotype was recorded at least ten times. The rearrangement uses TRBV20-1 and TRBJ2-3; the match to TRBD2 covers 9 bases. CDR3 length: 20 residues. Germline values: CDR1 DFQATT, CDR2 SNEGSKA (reference sequence). V dropped 5 bases and J dropped 0; count of bases not matched to a gene: 21. The CDR3 bases are TGCAGTGCTCATGTACCGTGGGCTAGCGGGACTGAGCATAGCACAGATACGCAGTATTTT. Translated: CSAHVPWASGTEHSTDTQYF.

At least ten counts were recorded for this clonotype. The chain recombines TRBV5-1 with TRBJ2-7; TRBD1 aligns across 10 bases. There are 15 residues in the CDR3. Germline V gene lookup returns CDR1 SGHRS and CDR2 YFSETQ. The junction had 6 bases not matched to a gene; V was cut back by 0 bases and J by 6 bases. The CDR3 here is CASSLGTGTGVEQYF. The CDR3, as DNA: TGCGCCAGCAGCTTGGGGACCGGGACAGGGGTCGAGCAGTACTTC.

This clonotype has at least ten counts. The rearrangement joins TRBV2 to TRBJ2-2, with 9 bases identical to TRBD1. The CDR3 covers 15 residues. Germline CDR1 SNHLY, CDR2 FYNNEI. The V segment lost 9 bases and the J segment 0 bases; nucleotides outside the gene matches: 5. The CDR3 protein is CASRQGDSNTGELFF. The CDR3 DNA reads TGTGCCAGTAGACAGGGGGACTCGAACACCGGGGAGCTGTTTTTT.

As regards this clonotype: This could be a read error, since a much larger clone is one nucleotide away. The CDR3 ends on some other residue instead of the conserved phenylalanine or tryptophan, so this is likely a read error. The chain uses TRBV7-3 and TRBJ2-7, with D hard to call. This CDR3 region has 11 residues. Looked up from germline, CDR1 is SGHTA and CDR2 is FQGTGA. V lost 2 bases to trimming and J lost 5 bases, with 4 bases between them. The CDR3 sequence: CASSLGNEQYL. CDR3 nucleotide sequence: TGTGCCAGCAGCTTAGGGAACGAGCAGTACCTC.

This clonotype was counted many times. This chain connects TRBV28 to TRBJ2-7; TRBD1 matches at 9 bases. Looked up from germline, CDR1 is MDHEN and CDR2 is SYDVKM. V gave up 4 bases and J gave up 5 bases; unmatched junction bases: 6. The CDR3 consists of 14 residues. The CDR3 reads CASSSGQGIHEQYF. CDR3 bases: TGTGCCAGCAGTTCGGGACAGGGCATCCACGAGCAGTACTTC. The variable domain in full, with the rest retrieved from reference TRBV28 and TRBJ2-7, is DVKVTQSSRYLVKRTGEKVFLECVQDMDHENMFWYRQDPGLGLRLIYFSYDVKMKEKGDIPEGYSVSREKKERFSLILESASTNQTSMYLCASSSGQGIHEQYFGPGTRLTVT.

This clonotype was detected many times. The chain carries TRBV20-1 and TRBJ2-5; D call uncertain. The CDR3 extends over 14 amino acids. Germline V CDR1 and CDR2: DFQATT, SNEGSKA (reference sequence). Trimming stripped 0 bases from V and 7 bases from J, with 15 bases between. CDR3 DNA sequence: TGCAGTGCTAGAGATCGACTGTCTATAGGGACCCAGTACTTC. This sequence encodes CSARDRLSIGTQYF.